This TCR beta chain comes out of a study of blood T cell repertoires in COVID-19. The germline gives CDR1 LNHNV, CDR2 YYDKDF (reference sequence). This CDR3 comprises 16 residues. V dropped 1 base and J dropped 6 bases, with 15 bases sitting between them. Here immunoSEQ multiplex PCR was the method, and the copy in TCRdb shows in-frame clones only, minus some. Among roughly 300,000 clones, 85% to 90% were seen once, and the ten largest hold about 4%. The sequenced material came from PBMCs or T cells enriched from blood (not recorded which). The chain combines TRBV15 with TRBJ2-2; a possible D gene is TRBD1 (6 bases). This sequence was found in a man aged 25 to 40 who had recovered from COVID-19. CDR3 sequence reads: CATSRATGIFPGELFF. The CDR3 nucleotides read TGTGCCACCAGCAGAGCTACAGGGATCTTCCCCGGGGAGCTGTTTTTT.